A single sample gave rise to the 2 T cell receptor beta chains below, sequenced in a study of graft-versus-host responses after intestinal transplantation. Generated by immunoSEQ multiplex PCR, the TCRdb table keeps only in-frame clones and is missing some. The sample lists 75,000 to 100,000 clones; 90% to 95% were seen once. For these receptors, no antigen is known. The sequencing here drew on unstimulated CD8+ T cells sorted from spleen or lymph node cells, taken before intestinal transplant. All receptors derive from a human donor who received an intestinal transplant.

The chain combines TRBV4-1 with TRBJ2-5; 13 bases fit TRBD2. This CDR3 is 18 amino acids long. V was clipped by 0 bases and J by 4 bases; unmatched bases: 8. Germline CDR1 MGHRA, CDR2 YSYEKL. CDR3 nucleotide sequence: TGCGCCAGCAGCCAAGAGCGGACTAGCGGGAGCGTGGCAGAGACCCAGTACTTC. Translation: CASSQERTSGSVAETQYF.

The rearrangement joins TRBV5-5 to TRBJ1-6; D not certain. The CDR3 runs to 15 residues. Germline CDR1 reads SGHKS; CDR2 reads YYEKEE (reference sequence). Trimming removed 1 base at V and 8 bases at J, with 13 bases between. CDR3 amino acids: CASSLYRFPDSPLHF. The CDR3 nucleotides read TGTGCCAGCAGCTTGTATCGATTTCCGGATTCACCCCTCCACTTT.